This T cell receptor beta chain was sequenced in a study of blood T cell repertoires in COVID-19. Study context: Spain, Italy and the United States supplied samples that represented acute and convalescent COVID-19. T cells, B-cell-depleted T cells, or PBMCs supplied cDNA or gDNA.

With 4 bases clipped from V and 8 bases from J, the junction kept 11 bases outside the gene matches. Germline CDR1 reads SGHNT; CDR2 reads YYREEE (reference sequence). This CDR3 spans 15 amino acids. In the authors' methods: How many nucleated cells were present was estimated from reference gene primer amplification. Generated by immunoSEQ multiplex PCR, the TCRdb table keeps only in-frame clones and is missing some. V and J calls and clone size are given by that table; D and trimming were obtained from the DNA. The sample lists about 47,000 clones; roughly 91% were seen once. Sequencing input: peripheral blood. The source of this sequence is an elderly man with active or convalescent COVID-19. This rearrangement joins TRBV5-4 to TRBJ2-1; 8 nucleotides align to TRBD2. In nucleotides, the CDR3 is TGTGCCAGCAGCCTCAAGACTAGCGTGGTCGATGAGCAGTTCTTC. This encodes CASSLKTSVVDEQFF. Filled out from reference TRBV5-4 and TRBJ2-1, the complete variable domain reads ETGVTQSPTHLIKTRGQQVTLRCSSQSGHNTVSWYQQALGQGPQFIFQYYREEENGRGNFPPRFSGLQFPNYSSELNVNALELDDSALYLCASSLKTSVVDEQFFGPGTRLTVL.